This T cell receptor beta chain comes out of a study of shared clonotypes between healthy human individuals (dated by TCRdb to 2018 to 2021). Study-level background: The cohort comprised a couple of women and a few men aged 18 to 49 years. Per donor, three plates each were used for CD4 naive and CD4 memory, two for CD8 naive, and one for CD8 memory. To estimate repertoire size and how much clonotypes are shared between individuals, the study performed deep sequencing of blood TCR repertoires from roughly five healthy adults. To increase sequencing depth and limit assay-specific biases, different laboratories used diverse techniques to prepare libraries and sequence TCR repertoires. Each donor's leukapheresis produced roughly between roughly 0.85 and 9.5 billion PBMCs. Results the study describes overall, beyond this receptor: Because the study included a small number of donors, the genetic and exposure-history diversity represented was limited. Higher generation probabilities were observed for clonotypes shared by all four sorted-subset donors than for non-shared clonotypes. Based on pairwise subsampling, the degree of clonotype sharing among donors was expected to be affected by sequencing depth. Estimated clonotype richness was generally larger for naive than for memory subsets. Incomplete sequencing was indicated by rarefaction of sorted-subset datasets, despite the large sequencing depth. Sampling was limited to blood, and TCR repertoires in tissue likely differ from TCR repertoires in blood. Sharing across a few donors was observed for about 5% of naive CD4, over 3% of naive CD8, 2% to 2.5% of memory CD4, and less than 0.45% of memory CD8 clonotypes.

Using the deep immunoSEQ assay, multiplex PCR amplified TCR CDR3 regions from genomic DNA. Extracted genomic DNA from each cell subset was spread evenly across all wells of several immunoSEQ 96-well plates, with each plate serving as a replicate. Each replicate PCR for sorted subsets received around 210 ng genomic DNA, equal to about 30,000 T cell genomes. Purified libraries were measured with a Qubit 3.0 fluorometer, size-checked on a Bioanalyzer 2100, and measured again with the KAPA Library Quantification kit. Every immunoSEQ 96-well plate was sequenced on a dedicated single-read 150-cycle Illumina NextSeq 550 flow cell. Under the source paper's analysis protocol: Because only junctional sequences without quality scores were contained in the immunoSEQ output, filtering matching that applied to full-length reads could not be performed. Sequences were annotated with PyIR, a Python wrapper for IgBLAST v1.9, and V/J genes and CDR3 were assigned using IMGT germline references. Reads were removed for weak V/J assignments (E-value above 1e-6), missing CDR3, stop codons, out-of-frame junctions, or ambiguous translated residues. V3J clonotypes were defined as sequences sharing an identical inferred V gene, J gene, and CDR3 amino acid sequence. Percentage overlap between repertoires was calculated by dividing the number of shared unique clonotypes by the size of the smaller repertoire. Richness of each repertoire was evaluated using RTK rarefaction, the Chao1 estimator, and Recon v2.1 estimates of unobserved clonotypes. For all TCRbeta clonotypes obtained by the gDNA method from four donors, generation probabilities were computed with OLGA. TCRdb carries this immuneACCESS record with in-frame sequences only. Its versions omit some clonotypes, under half of them owing to an unresolved V gene in the studies checked, with the rest unexplained. The V and J calls and clone size were taken over from that table, and D and trimming were inferred from the DNA. The sample table contains 2.5 million or so clones; only one count was recorded for approximately 94% of them. The top ten clonotypes cover roughly 0.15% of the sample.

The CDR3 measures 14 amino acids from cysteine to phenylalanine. The read is trimmed to its CDR3 DNA, 42 bases read in frame from base 1. In the germline V gene, CDR1 corresponds to ENHRY and CDR2 to SYGVKD. V drops 0 bases and J drops 4 bases, leaving 8 bases in between. Healthy HIV-negative adults with no recently reported acute infections or vaccinations were included as donors. All donors were Caucasian adults living in Nashville, Tennessee, USA. CD4+ T cells were enriched by magnetic negative selection; naive cells were then positively selected on CD45RA, and the negative fraction formed the memory subset. After blood collection by leukapheresis, PBMCs were isolated using Ficoll-Histopaque density gradient centrifugation and then cryopreserved in the vapor phase of liquid nitrogen. Analytical flow cytometry was used to check the purity and quantity of each magnetically sorted T cell population. Genomic DNA was isolated from each sorted fraction and quantified by UV absorbance on a Nanodrop 2000c.

Comment on this clone: No antigen is known for it. Base qualities are not at hand, and no much larger clone is one base apart.

This TCR was sampled from a man between 18 and 29 years old in good health. The rearranged segments are TRBV10-3 and TRBJ2-3; D gene: possibly TRBD2, on 5 matching bases. Sequencing input: naive CD4+ T cells sorted from blood. Read against the paper, the sample's cell subset or site label means: CD45RA+ positively selected. The DNA reads TGTGCCATCAGTGAGTCGGCTAGCCCAGATACGCAGTATTTT. It encodes CAISESASPDTQYF.